This TCR beta chain stems from a study of T-cell reconstitution after alpha-beta-depleted transplantation in children. The CDR3 covers 15 residues. The TCRbeta library was prepared with unique molecular identifiers. TCRdb redid the calling of the PCR reads with MiXCR, one entry per CDR3 protein. The table lists about 240,000 distinct CDR3 sequences, 20% to 30% of them singletons. Study-level results: Approximately two months post-transplant, alpha-beta T cells reportedly originated from several hundred expanded graft clones.

About this clonotype itself: Its antigen is as yet unknown. One junction end disagrees with the germline gene, perhaps due to a read error.

The sequencing here drew on PBMCs, taken before TCRalphabeta/CD19-depleted stem cell transplant. The rearrangement joins TRBV12-3 or TRBV12-4 to TRBJ2-7; 8 nucleotides line up with TRBD2. The TCR originated in a girl aged 2-10 years with Fanconi anemia, due to receive a stem cell transplant. CDR3 protein: CASSPPGGRFYKQYF. The CDR3 DNA follows: TGTGCCAGCAGTCCCCCCGGCGGGAGGTTCTACAAGCAGTACTTC.